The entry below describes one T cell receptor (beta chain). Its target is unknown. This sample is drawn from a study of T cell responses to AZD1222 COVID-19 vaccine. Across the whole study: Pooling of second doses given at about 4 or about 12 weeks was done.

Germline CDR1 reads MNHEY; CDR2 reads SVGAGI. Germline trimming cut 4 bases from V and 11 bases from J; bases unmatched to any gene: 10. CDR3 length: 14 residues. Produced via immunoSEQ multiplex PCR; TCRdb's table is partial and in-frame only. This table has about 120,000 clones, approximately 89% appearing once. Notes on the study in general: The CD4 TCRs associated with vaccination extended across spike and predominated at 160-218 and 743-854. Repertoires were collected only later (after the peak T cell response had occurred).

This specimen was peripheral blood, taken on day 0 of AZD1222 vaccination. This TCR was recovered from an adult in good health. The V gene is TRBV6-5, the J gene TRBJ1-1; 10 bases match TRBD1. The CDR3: CASSSTGGPIWAFF. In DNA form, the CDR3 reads TGTGCCAGCAGTTCGACAGGGGGCCCAATCTGGGCTTTCTTT.